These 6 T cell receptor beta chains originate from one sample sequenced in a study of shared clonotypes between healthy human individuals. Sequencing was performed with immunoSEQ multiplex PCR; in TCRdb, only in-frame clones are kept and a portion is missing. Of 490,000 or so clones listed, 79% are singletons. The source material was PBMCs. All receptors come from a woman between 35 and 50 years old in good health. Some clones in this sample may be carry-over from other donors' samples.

The CDR3 is CASSFLRYSPYEQYF. DNA for the CDR3: TGTGCCAGCAGTTTCCTCCGCTACTCACCCTACGAGCAGTACTTC. The chain recombines TRBV7-7 with TRBJ2-7; D is uncertain. Trimming pared 6 bases from V and 2 bases from J, leaving 17 bases between. Per germline, CDR1 SSHAT and CDR2 FNYEAQ (reference sequence). The CDR3 contains 15 residues.

The CDR3 region has the DNA TGTGCCAGTAGGGGACAGGGCGTAAGTGAAGCTTTCTTT. Translating it yields CASRGQGVSEAFF. J is TRBJ1-1 and V is TRBV19; 9 nucleotides agree with TRBD1. This CDR3 has 13 residues. Germline lookup yields CDR1 LNHDA and CDR2 SQIVND (reference sequence). The trim removed 6 bases at V and 7 bases at J, leaving 6 bases unmatched.

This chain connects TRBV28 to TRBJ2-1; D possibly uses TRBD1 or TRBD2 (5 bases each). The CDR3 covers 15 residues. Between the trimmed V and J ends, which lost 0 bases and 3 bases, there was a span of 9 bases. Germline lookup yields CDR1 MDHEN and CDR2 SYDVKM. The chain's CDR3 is CASSLWGDLYNEQFF. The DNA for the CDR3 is TGTGCCAGCAGTTTATGGGGGGATCTCTACAATGAGCAGTTCTTC.

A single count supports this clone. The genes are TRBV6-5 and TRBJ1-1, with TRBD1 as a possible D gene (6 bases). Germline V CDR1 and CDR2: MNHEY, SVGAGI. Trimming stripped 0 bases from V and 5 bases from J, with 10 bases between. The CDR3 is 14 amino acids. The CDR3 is CASSYSKGETEAFF. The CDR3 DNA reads TGTGCCAGCAGTTACTCGAAGGGGGAGACTGAAGCTTTCTTT.

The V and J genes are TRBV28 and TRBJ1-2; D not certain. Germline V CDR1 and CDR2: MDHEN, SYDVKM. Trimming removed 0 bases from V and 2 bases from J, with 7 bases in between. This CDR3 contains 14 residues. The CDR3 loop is CASSLWQPNYGYTF. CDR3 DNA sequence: TGTGCCAGCAGTTTATGGCAGCCGAACTATGGCTACACCTTC.

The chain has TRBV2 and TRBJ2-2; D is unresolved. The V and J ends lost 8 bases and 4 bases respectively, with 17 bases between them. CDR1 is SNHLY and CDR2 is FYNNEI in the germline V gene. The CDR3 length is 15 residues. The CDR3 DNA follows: TGTGCCAGCGCCCCCCTGCCCTCCAGCACCGGGGAGCTGTTTTTT. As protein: CASAPLPSSTGELFF.